This T cell receptor (beta chain) was sequenced during a study of blood T cell repertoires in COVID-19 (dated by TCRdb to 2018 to 2020). The study in broad terms: Samples covering the acute and convalescent phases of COVID-19 were provided by collaborators in the United States, Italy and Spain. The material from the prospective study consisted of cDNA or gDNA derived from T cells, B-cell-depleted T cells, or PBMCs. Subjects who had been exposed to COVID-19, were actively infected with it, or had recovered from it provided the deeply sampled blood TCRbeta repertoires that made up the dataset. The repertoires were released in a freely available public database meant as a resource for research on the immune response to SARS-CoV-2. The samples were drawn from the first 160 participants of the ongoing ImmuneRACE study and from 950 to 1,500 subjects provided by 6 global collaborators. The sample metadata nearly always contained a de-identified subject ID, COVID-19 status, age in years and sex. Where HLA class I and class II types were available, the types were taken from metadata supplied by the sample provider, not from assay-based typing. General findings and caveats noted by the study authors: Clinical and demographic metadata were provided uncurated, with the amount varying by source and participant.

In the germline V gene, CDR1 corresponds to SGHTA and CDR2 to FQGNSA. Trimming removed 5 bases from V and 4 bases from J, leaving 18 bases between the germline ends. Taken from cysteine to phenylalanine, the CDR3 has 15 residues. The kept DNA is CDR3 alone, 45 bases in frame from the first base. Enrolling through a virtual design, the prospective study's participants ranged in age from about 18 to 89 years and lived across about two dozen United States geographic areas. To assign participants to cohorts, the prospective study relied on clinical history that participants themselves reported in a screening survey and a study questionnaire. ImmuneRACE Cohort 3 recovered participants were defined by two consecutive negative NP/OP PCR tests, healthcare professional clearance, or symptom resolution. Each participant in the prospective study had whole blood, serum and a nasopharyngeal or oropharyngeal swab collected by mobile phlebotomists. Additional blood draws and questionnaires over an approximately 2-month period could optionally be provided by prospective study participants. Prospective study blood samples were shipped either frozen or at room temperature before DNA extraction.

TCRbeta CDR3 regions were amplified from genomic DNA using the immunoSEQ Assay, a bias-controlled multiplex PCR. In the source study's methods: The number of nucleated cells in each sample was estimated from the amplification of reference gene primers within the assay. To quantify the absolute abundance of each unique TCRbeta CDR3 rearrangement, sequence reads were collapsed and filtered. For each sample, productive Simpson clonality was calculated by taking the square root of Simpson's diversity index across productive rearrangements. TCRdb took over this immuneACCESS table, retaining in-frame rearrangements with V and J assigned. Such tables are incomplete; in checked studies, under half of the missing clones stem from an unresolved V gene, and the remainder is unexplained. V and J calls and clone size come straight from that table; D and trimming were deduced from the DNA. This sample gives about 220,000 clones in total; approximately 90% of them show up just once. Roughly 2.8% of the sample comes from the top ten.

Regarding this clone: Its binding antigen is unknown. There are no base qualities to consult, and no much larger clone falls within one base.

The material sequenced was PBMCs or T cells enriched from blood (not recorded which). The rearrangement joined TRBV7-2 to TRBJ2-7, and the D gene may be TRBD2, 7 bases matching. The receptor comes from a woman in her 30s who had recovered from COVID-19. CDR3 reads: CASSPIRGGLYEQYF. The DNA reads TGTGCCAGCAGCCCCATCCGAGGGGGACTATACGAGCAGTACTTC. With the portions outside the CDR3 filled from the reference TRBV7-2 and TRBJ2-7 genes, the complete variable region becomes GAGVSQSPSNKVTEKGKDVELRCDPISGHTALYWYRQSLGQGLEFLIYFQGNSAPDKSGLPSDRFSAERTGGSVSTLTIQRTQQEDSAVYLCASSPIRGGLYEQYFGPGTRLTVT.